Below, 3 T cell receptor beta chains from the same sample are listed, as sequenced in a study of breast tumors, draining lymph nodes, adjacent tissues. Samples came from axillary lymph nodes draining the breast cancer. TCRdb redid the calling of the multiplex PCR reads with MiXCR, one entry per CDR3 protein. The sample has 84,000 or so distinct CDR3 sequences, about 27% seen once. The material sequenced was axillary lymph node tissue. The receptors originated from a female donor with breast cancer. Some clones in this sample may be carry-over from other donors' samples.

V and J are TRBV19 and TRBJ2-1; weak D call: TRBD2 (5 bases). The CDR3 is 16 residues long. Germline V gives CDR1 LNHDA, CDR2 SQIVND (reference sequence). V shed 4 bases and J shed 3 bases, with 16 bases lying between them. The DNA of the CDR3 is TGTGCCAGTAGTAGGGCCCCCCCAACTAGCTACAATGAGCAGTTCTTC. It is translated as CASSRAPPTSYNEQFF.

This clonotype was recorded many times. The chain combines TRBV19 with TRBJ2-7, with 7 bases that match TRBD1. In germline, CDR1 is LNHDA, CDR2 SQIVND (reference sequence). The junction had 4 bases not matched to a gene; V was cut back by 3 bases and J by 2 bases. The CDR3 has 14 amino acids. This CDR3 reads CASSITGATYEQYF. CDR3 DNA: TGTGCCAGTAGTATTACAGGGGCTACCTACGAGCAGTACTTC.

In its sample, this clonotype was seen a few times. This chain connects TRBV6-6 to TRBJ1-1; D unclear. Trimming cost V 0 bases and J 1 base, with 3 bases left between them. Germline values: CDR1 MNHNY, CDR2 SVGAGI (reference sequence). The CDR3 has 13 amino acids. CDR3 DNA: TGTGCCAGCAGTTACTCGGAGAACACTGAAGCTTTCTTT. Translation gives CASSYSENTEAFF.